This T cell receptor (beta chain) is drawn from a study of early stage breast cancer tumors. At the level of the study: Most invasive tumors, about 75% of the 16, were ER+/PR+/HER2-.

Produced via immunoSEQ multiplex PCR; TCRdb's table is partial and in-frame only. This sample has roughly 19,000 clones; 76% occur once, and the top ten carry about 30%. V was cut by 0 bases and J by 4 bases, with 5 bases left in between. Germline values: CDR1 SGHDT, CDR2 YYEEEE. There are 13 residues in the CDR3. The V and J genes are TRBV5-6 and TRBJ2-1; D is ambiguous. This TCR came from a person aged 55 to 70 with breast cancer. Source material: blood. This CDR3 reads CASSLGLYNEQFF. In DNA, the CDR3 is TGTGCCAGCAGCTTGGGTTTATACAATGAGCAGTTCTTC.